Detailed here is one TCR beta chain. This record belongs to a study of T cell changes during pregnancy in multiple sclerosis. Repertoires were generated with immunoSEQ multiplex PCR, while TCRdb's copy carries only in-frame clones and drops some. Of around 65,000 clones in the sample, approximately 86% are singletons; the top ten hold over 1.5%. Specimen: peripheral blood, collected in the first trimester of pregnancy. The origin of this receptor is a female donor with multiple sclerosis, enrolled in a pregnancy study.

The CDR3 sequence is CASSLTAYRELAKNIQYF. CDR3 DNA: TGTGCCAGCAGCCTTACAGCATACAGGGAATTGGCCAAAAACATTCAGTACTTC. The chain links TRBV7-3 to TRBJ2-4, with D tentatively TRBD1 (6 bases). The germline V gene encodes CDR1 SGHTA and CDR2 FQGTGA. V shed 5 bases and J shed 1 base, with 21 bases lying between them. The CDR3 totals 18 residues.